These 15 T cell receptor beta chains share one sample of origin, sequenced in a study of blood T cells in healthy people across ages. Alongside a J-beta primer mix, a sample-barcoded 5' primer served in a second PCR lasting roughly 7 to 12 cycles. From the 5' RACE reads, TCRdb called clonotypes with MiXCR, one entry per CDR3 protein. The sample contains approximately 770,000 distinct CDR3 sequences, about 62% of which appear only once. Material: blood. The receptors were sampled from a young man in good health.

CDR3 nucleotides: TGTGCCAGCAGAACAGGGCTACACGAGCAGTACTTC. This encodes CASRTGLHEQYF. The V gene is TRBV28, the J gene TRBJ2-7, with a weak D call TRBD1 (6 bases). Germline assignment: CDR1 MDHEN and CDR2 SYDVKM. V lost 6 bases, J lost 5 bases, and 11 bases lay in between. The CDR3 has 12 residues.

The V gene is TRBV18, the J gene TRBJ2-2; D gene uncertain. The CDR3 spans 13 residues. Trimming cost V 5 bases and J 1 base, with 5 bases left between them. CDR1 and CDR2 (germline): KGHSH, LQKENI. The CDR3 sequence is CASSDKNTGELFF. DNA for the CDR3: TGTGCCAGCTCAGATAAGAACACCGGGGAGCTGTTTTTT.

This clonotype was counted a few times. The chain uses TRBV7-2 and TRBJ2-3; 9 bases fit TRBD2. Germline loops: CDR1 SGHTA, CDR2 FQGNSA. With V trimmed by 7 bases and J by 2 bases, 10 bases remained unmatched. The CDR3 length is 16 residues. The CDR3 spells CASTLTLAGATDTQYF. In DNA form, the CDR3 reads TGTGCCAGCACACTCACCTTAGCGGGGGCCACAGATACGCAGTATTTT.

This sequence joins TRBV4-1 and TRBJ2-1; TRBD2 matches at 11 bases. Germline V gives CDR1 MGHRA, CDR2 YSYEKL. CDR3 length: 16 amino acids. V was pared by 4 bases and J by 4 bases, with 6 bases of the junction left unmatched. The CDR3 loop reads CASSRKLAGEYNEQFF. CDR3 in DNA: TGCGCCAGCAGCCGGAAACTAGCGGGGGAGTACAATGAGCAGTTCTTC.

This clonotype was recorded only once. The chain couples TRBV6-1 to TRBJ2-7, with 7 bases lining up with TRBD2. Judging by the DNA end, TRBJ2-5 fits better; the J call may be wrong. This CDR3 has 13 residues. CDR1 and CDR2 (germline): MNHNS, SASEGT. CDR3 DNA sequence: TGTGCCAGCATCCGGGAGGTTGGAATGACCCAGTACTTC. Translating it yields CASIREVGMTQYF.

The V gene is TRBV6-2 or TRBV6-3, the J gene TRBJ1-6; no definite D call. V was clipped by 3 bases and J by 6 bases, with 12 bases between them. This CDR3 has 15 residues. Per germline, CDR1 MNHEY and CDR2 SVGEGT. CDR3 amino acids: CASSYTRSANSPLHF. As DNA, the CDR3 is TGTGCCAGCAGTTATACTCGGTCAGCTAATTCACCCCTCCACTTT.

The rearrangement uses TRBV6-2 or TRBV6-3 and TRBJ2-1, with 9 bases identical to TRBD2. With V trimmed by 2 bases and J by 9 bases, 8 bases remained unmatched. This CDR3 spans 15 amino acids. CDR1 and CDR2 (germline): MNHEY, SVGEGT. This chain's CDR3 is CASSYAGGKVREQFF. The CDR3 DNA sequence: TGTGCCAGCAGTTACGCGGGAGGGAAAGTGCGTGAGCAGTTCTTC.

The chain uses TRBV7-2 and TRBJ2-7, with TRBD2 matching over 8 bases. The DNA end is more similar to TRBJ2-4, so the J call may be wrong. In germline, CDR1 is SGHTA, CDR2 FQGNSA. This CDR3 has 16 amino acids. CDR3 DNA sequence: TGTGCCAGCAGCGCTCGGGGGGGTGGAGCCAAAAACATTCAGTACTTC. It codes for CASSARGGGAKNIQYF.

The chain recombines TRBV7-9 with TRBJ2-3; D not certain. The CDR3 has 15 residues. Germline V gives CDR1 SEHNR, CDR2 FQNEAQ (reference sequence). V gave up 4 bases and J gave up 2 bases, with 13 bases separating them. The CDR3 bases are TGTGCCAGCAGCTCCGGTGCTGGCCCCACAGATACGCAGTATTTT. This sequence encodes CASSSGAGPTDTQYF.

There are a few counts of this clonotype. The CDR3 region is CSAREAEGYQPQHF. The CDR3 bases are TGCAGTGCTAGAGAGGCTGAAGGGTATCAGCCCCAGCATTTT. The chain joins TRBV20-1 to TRBJ1-5; D is unclear. From germline, CDR1 is DFQATT and CDR2 SNEGSKA (reference sequence). The CDR3 loop spans 14 amino acids. Trimming took 0 bases from V and 5 from J, leaving 11 bases between them.

This clonotype occurred a few times. The rearrangement links TRBV29-1 to TRBJ2-1; 7 bases match TRBD2. V gave up 3 bases and J gave up 0 bases; unmatched junction bases: 2. Germline V gene data show CDR1 as SQVTM and CDR2 as ANQGSEA. The CDR3 runs to 14 residues. As DNA, the CDR3 is TGCAGCGTTGAGGAGCGGGGCTCCTACAATGAGCAGTTCTTC. This encodes CSVEERGSYNEQFF.

This chain connects TRBV5-4 to TRBJ2-4; no definite D call. The J call could be wrong; TRBJ2-7 is a better fit for the DNA end. CDR1 is SGHNT and CDR2 is YYREEE in the germline V gene (reference sequence). The CDR3 runs to 15 residues. The CDR3 nucleotides are TGTGCCAGCAGTGCTGAACCGGCGGCCCCCTACGAGCAGTACTTC. Translation: CASSAEPAAPYEQYF.

This chain joins TRBV6-2 or TRBV6-3 and TRBJ2-1; TRBD2 is a possible D gene (6 bases). The CDR3 extends over 16 amino acids. V was cut by 2 bases and J by 3 bases, with 14 bases left in between. CDR1 MNHEY and CDR2 SVGEGT come from the germline V gene. CDR3 sequence reads: CASSYARDLFYNEQFF. CDR3 in DNA: TGTGCCAGCAGTTACGCACGGGACTTGTTCTACAATGAGCAGTTCTTC.

This clonotype was seen more than once but under ten times. V usage is TRBV5-1 and J usage is TRBJ1-6, with D possibly matching TRBD1 (5 bases). This CDR3 has 15 amino acids. The V gene lost 1 base and the J gene lost 7 bases, with 12 bases spanning the gap. Germline loops: CDR1 SGHRS, CDR2 YFSETQ. CDR3 in amino acids: CASSLWDPQNSPLHF. In DNA form, the CDR3 reads TGCGCCAGCAGCTTGTGGGACCCCCAGAATTCACCCCTCCACTTT.

In the case of this clonotype: At one end, the junction sequence differs from germline, possibly due to a read error. The gene calls are TRBV20-1 and TRBJ1-2; no firm D call. Germline CDR1 is DFQATT and CDR2 is SNEGSKA (reference sequence). The CDR3 extends over 11 amino acids. The CDR3 spells CSVTADYGYTF. In nucleotides, the CDR3 is TGTAGCGTTACAGCAGACTATGGCTACACCTTC.